The 29 T cell receptor beta chains presented below share a single source sample, sequenced in a study of radiation and T cells in renal cell carcinoma. Time point meaning: baseline pretreatment blood. Treatment of the sample: 15 Gy SBRT to primary tumor, nephrectomy 4 weeks later. Sequencing used immunoSEQ multiplex PCR; TCRdb keeps in-frame clones, though not all of them. The sample lists around 160,000 clones; around 89% were seen once. Sequencing used blood, obtained from a patient whose treatment included radiotherapy and nephrectomy. The receptor source for this set is a woman in her 70s with renal cell carcinoma.

The chain has TRBV6-1 and TRBJ2-5; 7 bases are shared with TRBD1. Trimming took 7 bases from V and 7 from J; bases not matched to a gene: 12. CDR1 and CDR2 from the germline V gene are MNHNS and SASEGT. This CDR3 is 14 amino acids long. The CDR3 DNA reads as TGTGCCAGCACCGAGGACAGGCGTCTGAGGACCCAGTACTTC. Protein: CASTEDRRLRTQYF.

This chain uses TRBV9 with TRBJ1-4; 7 positions match TRBD1. Germline-derived CDR1 and CDR2 are SGDLS and YYNGEE. The trim removed 4 bases at V and 4 bases at J, leaving 7 bases unmatched. The CDR3 is 15 residues long. In DNA, the CDR3 is TGTGCCAGCAGCTCTCGGGACAGAGATAATGAAAAACTGTTTTTT. Residues: CASSSRDRDNEKLFF.

The chain joins TRBV5-8 to TRBJ2-3, with 9 bases matching TRBD2. Per germline, CDR1 SGHTS and CDR2 YDEGEE. Trimming took 2 bases from V and 1 from J; bases not matched to a gene: 2. This CDR3 spans 15 amino acids. The CDR3 sequence: CASSLASGGTDTQYF. Written as DNA, the CDR3 is TGTGCCAGCAGCTTAGCTAGCGGGGGCACAGATACGCAGTATTTT. Full variable domain (outside the CDR3, taken from reference TRBV5-8 and TRBJ2-3): EAGVTQSPTHLIKTRGQQATLRCSPISGHTSVYWYQQALGLGLQFLLWYDEGEERNRGNFPPRFSGRQFPNYSSELNVNALELEDSALYLCASSLASGGTDTQYFGPGTRLTVL.

The chain has TRBV7-8 and TRBJ1-3; D remains unclear. CDR3 length: 15 amino acids. Trimming removed 1 base at V and 0 bases at J, with 7 bases between. From germline, CDR1 is SGHVS and CDR2 FQNEAQ. CDR3 coding DNA: TGTGCCAGCAGCTTAGGCAGGAACTCTGGAAACACCATATATTTT. It translates to CASSLGRNSGNTIYF.

V is TRBV6-5 and J is TRBJ2-1; 9 bases are a match to TRBD2. The ends lost 1 base at V and 0 bases at J; junction bases unmatched: 1. The V gene's germline CDR1 is MNHEY and CDR2 SVGAGI. This CDR3 region has 16 residues. The CDR3 sequence: CASSYFSGGSYNEQFF. The CDR3 coding sequence is TGTGCCAGCAGTTACTTTAGCGGGGGCTCCTACAATGAGCAGTTCTTC.

V and J are TRBV6-1 and TRBJ1-2; D possibly corresponds to TRBD1 (6 bases). The CDR3 extends over 16 amino acids. Trimming took 1 base from V and 4 from J, leaving 16 bases between them. Germline V gives CDR1 MNHNS, CDR2 SASEGT. The CDR3 reads CASSEGYMGGSYGYTF. In DNA form, the CDR3 reads TGTGCCAGCAGTGAAGGATATATGGGGGGCAGCTATGGCTACACCTTC.

The chain joins TRBV5-4 to TRBJ2-7; no firm D call. V dropped 0 bases and J dropped 6 bases, with 10 bases sitting between them. Germline lookup yields CDR1 SGHNT and CDR2 YYREEE (reference sequence). This CDR3 is 13 amino acids long. CDR3 bases: TGTGCCAGCAGCTTGGATGCGGTGGGCGAGCAGTACTTC. This translates into CASSLDAVGEQYF.

The chain combines TRBV5-4 with TRBJ1-1; tentatively, D is TRBD1 (5 bases). V shed 0 bases and J shed 5 bases, with 11 bases lying between them. CDR3 length: 14 amino acids. Germline-derived CDR1 and CDR2 are SGHNT and YYREEE (reference sequence). This CDR3 is CASSLAQGRTEAFF. The DNA of the CDR3 is TGTGCCAGCAGCTTGGCCCAGGGAAGGACTGAAGCTTTCTTT.

With regard to this clone: An end of the junction differs from the germline gene, which may be a read error. In the same sample, other DNA sequences code for this CDR3. The gene calls are TRBV19 and TRBJ1-1, with D unresolved. The CDR3 runs 13 residues. Germline CDR1 LNHDA, CDR2 SQIVND (reference sequence). The CDR3 loop reads CASSTRGNTEAFF. CDR3 sequence (DNA): TGTGCCAGCAGTACGCGGGGGAACACTGAAGCTTTCTTT.

The chain combines TRBV9 with TRBJ1-6; TRBD1 matches 7 bases. The length of the CDR3 is 18 residues. The junction had 17 bases not matched to a gene; V was cut back by 4 bases and J by 7 bases. The germline CDR1 and CDR2 sequences are SGDLS and YYNGEE. CDR3 coding DNA: TGTGCCAGCAGCCTTCACCCAGGGGGTCGGACCGGAAATTCACCCCTCCACTTT. Residues: CASSLHPGGRTGNSPLHF.

The CDR3 here is CASSLTVGPTSNQPQHF. The CDR3 DNA follows: TGTGCCAGCAGTCTTACGGTCGGGCCCACTAGCAATCAGCCCCAGCATTTT. The chain recombines TRBV27 with TRBJ1-5, with unresolved D. CDR1 and CDR2 from the germline V gene are MNHEY and SMNVEV (reference sequence). V was trimmed by 5 bases and J by 0 bases, leaving 17 bases between them. This CDR3 is 17 amino acids long.

V and J are TRBV7-3 and TRBJ2-2, with D tentatively TRBD1 (6 bases). V was shortened by 4 bases and J by 3 bases, with 12 bases between the two germline ends. The V gene's germline CDR1 is SGHTA and CDR2 FQGTGA. The CDR3 consists of 15 residues. The CDR3 DNA reads as TGTGCCAGCAGCTCGAGACAGGAATACACCGGGGAGCTGTTTTTT. This sequence encodes CASSSRQEYTGELFF.

This sequence joins TRBV5-1 and TRBJ1-4; D is unresolved. Per germline, CDR1 SGHRS and CDR2 YFSETQ. V dropped 0 bases and J dropped 8 bases, with 8 bases sitting between them. The CDR3 contains 13 residues. For the CDR3, the DNA is TGCGCCAGCAGCTTGGGTGTCGGGGAAAAACTGTTTTTT. It translates to CASSLGVGEKLFF. The full variable domain, with the rest looked up from reference TRBV5-1 and TRBJ1-4, is KAGVTQTPRYLIKTRGQQVTLSCSPISGHRSVSWYQQTPGQGLQFLFEYFSETQRNKGNFPGRFSGRQFSNSRSEMNVSTLELGDSALYLCASSLGVGEKLFFGSGTQLSVL.

The chain joins TRBV19 to TRBJ1-1, with TRBD1 matching over 8 bases. CDR3 length equals 15 residues. Unmatched junction bases numbered 8, after V lost 7 bases and J lost 1 base. Germline lookup yields CDR1 LNHDA and CDR2 SQIVND (reference sequence). The CDR3 DNA sequence: TGTGCCAGTACCAACCAGGGGGCTCCGAACACTGAAGCTTTCTTT. Its translation is CASTNQGAPNTEAFF.

The chain couples TRBV5-1 to TRBJ2-1, with D perhaps matching TRBD2 (6 bases). Trimming took off 0 bases at V and 7 bases at J, with 17 bases between the two ends. Germline lookup yields CDR1 SGHRS and CDR2 YFSETQ. The CDR3 has 16 amino acids. CDR3 sequence: CASSLAGGVGDNEQFF. CDR3 bases: TGCGCCAGCAGCTTGGCAGGCGGGGTAGGAGATAATGAGCAGTTCTTC. The whole variable domain, filled in from reference TRBV5-1 and TRBJ2-1, reads KAGVTQTPRYLIKTRGQQVTLSCSPISGHRSVSWYQQTPGQGLQFLFEYFSETQRNKGNFPGRFSGRQFSNSRSEMNVSTLELGDSALYLCASSLAGGVGDNEQFFGPGTRLTVL.

This rearrangement joins TRBV11-1 to TRBJ2-1; D gene uncertain. The CDR3 spans 12 residues. Germline-derived CDR1 and CDR2 are SGHAT and FQDESV (reference sequence). V dropped 0 bases and J dropped 7 bases, with 4 bases sitting between them. Written as DNA, the CDR3 is TGTGCCAGCAGCTTAGCGGGGAATGAGCAGTTCTTC. Its protein is CASSLAGNEQFF.

The rearrangement uses TRBV19 and TRBJ2-3, with 10 bases that match TRBD2. V lost 7 bases and J lost 6; bases outside the gene matches: 4. Germline CDR1 reads LNHDA; CDR2 reads SQIVND (reference sequence). The CDR3 sequence is 13 residues long. In DNA form, the CDR3 reads TGTGCCAGTACAGCGGGGGGGCTTGATACGCAGTATTTT. It specifies CASTAGGLDTQYF.

The J gene is TRBJ2-1, the V gene TRBV6-1; 11 nucleotides align to TRBD2. The germline CDR1 and CDR2 sequences are MNHNS and SASEGT. This CDR3 contains 16 residues. The V segment lost 1 base and the J segment 4 bases; nucleotides outside the gene matches: 3. CDR3 coding DNA: TGTGCCAGCAGTGAAGAGACTAGCGGGGTTTACAATGAGCAGTTCTTC. It is translated as CASSEETSGVYNEQFF.

This chain uses TRBV6-6 with TRBJ2-5; 8 bases fit TRBD1. There are 16 residues in the CDR3. The V and J ends lost 2 bases and 3 bases, in that order; junction bases with no gene match: 8. Germline-derived CDR1 and CDR2 are MNHNY and SVGAGI (reference sequence). The CDR3 DNA is TGTGCCAGCAGTTACCCGCAGGGGGCTCGTGAAGAGACCCAGTACTTC. It translates to CASSYPQGAREETQYF.

This chain uses TRBV6-5 with TRBJ1-6, with no clear D. V was pared by 8 bases and J by 0 bases, with 11 bases between. In germline, CDR1 is MNHEY, CDR2 SVGAGI. The CDR3 contains 15 residues. In DNA, the CDR3 is TGTGCCAGCCGACTGGGAAGCTCCTATAATTCACCCCTCCACTTT. Translation gives CASRLGSSYNSPLHF.

V is TRBV28 and J is TRBJ1-2; 9 bases map to TRBD1. The CDR3 has 14 amino acids. Trimming removed 5 bases from V and 8 bases from J; junction bases left unmatched: 9. Germline lookup yields CDR1 MDHEN and CDR2 SYDVKM. CDR3 in amino acids: CASSLPDRGKGYTF. The CDR3 DNA follows: TGTGCCAGCAGTCTCCCCGACAGGGGGAAAGGCTACACCTTC.

A few counts support this clone. The chain recombines TRBV5-1 with TRBJ1-1; D gene ambiguous. V was clipped by 0 bases and J by 2 bases, with 11 bases between them. The CDR3 is 15 residues long. Germline V gene sequence: CDR1 SGHRS, CDR2 YFSETQ. Here the CDR3 DNA reads TGCGCCAGCAGCTTGGAGTACGCGGGAAACACTGAAGCTTTCTTT. Its translation is CASSLEYAGNTEAFF.

This sequence joins TRBV7-2 and TRBJ2-3, with 14 bases matching TRBD2. There are 15 residues in the CDR3. CDR1 and CDR2 from the germline V gene are SGHTA and FQGNSA. Trimming cost V 4 bases and J 4 bases; bases outside gene matches: 1. CDR3 coding DNA: TGTGCCAGCAGCTGGGGACTAGCGGGGGCAGATACGCAGTATTTT. Protein: CASSWGLAGADTQYF.

V usage is TRBV30 and J usage is TRBJ2-5; tentatively, D is TRBD1 or TRBD2 (7 bases each). Germline loops: CDR1 GTSNPN, CDR2 SVGIG (reference sequence). This CDR3 is built from 13 residues. V was pared by 4 bases and J by 1 base, with 10 bases between. CDR3 nucleotide sequence: TGTGCCTGGAAGCGGGACAGCCAAGAGACCCAGTACTTC. Amino acids: CAWKRDSQETQYF.

The chain links TRBV13 to TRBJ2-6, with D uncertain. With 3 bases removed from V and 4 bases from J, the gap between germline ends came to 10 bases. Germline assignment: CDR1 PRHDT and CDR2 FYEKMQ (reference sequence). The CDR3 is 15 amino acids. CDR3 nucleotide sequence: TGTGCCAGCAGCTTGGGGTTTGTGGGGGCCAACGTCCTGACTTTC. It codes for CASSLGFVGANVLTF. The full variable domain, with the rest looked up from reference TRBV13 and TRBJ2-6, is AAGVIQSPRHLIKEKRETATLKCYPIPRHDTVYWYQQGPGQDPQFLISFYEKMQSDKGSIPDRFSAQQFSDYHSELNMSSLELGDSALYFCASSLGFVGANVLTFGAGSRLTVL.

This clone has more than one count but fewer than ten. The rearrangement uses TRBV5-8 and TRBJ1-5; D gene unclear. Germline CDR1 is SGHTS and CDR2 is YDEGEE. With 2 bases removed from V and 9 bases from J, the gap between germline ends came to 21 bases. The CDR3 is 16 residues long. The CDR3 coding sequence is TGTGCCAGCAGCTTAGAGCTCAGTCCCCCTCGGCGGCCCCAGCATTTT. Translation gives CASSLELSPPRRPQHF.

V gene TRBV7-9 combines with J gene TRBJ1-5; D is possibly TRBD1 (5 bases). In germline, CDR1 is SEHNR, CDR2 FQNEAQ (reference sequence). Trimming took 4 bases from V and 2 from J, leaving 9 bases between them. The CDR3 totals 14 residues. CDR3 residues: CASSSQGGNQPQHF. The CDR3 DNA follows: TGTGCCAGCAGCTCCCAGGGAGGCAATCAGCCCCAGCATTTT.

This rearrangement joins TRBV5-6 to TRBJ2-7; no reliable D call. V was trimmed by 0 bases and J by 5 bases, leaving 9 bases between them. Germline CDR1 and CDR2: SGHDT and YYEEEE. This CDR3 comprises 13 residues. This chain's CDR3 is CASSLVPSDEQYF. CDR3 nucleotides: TGTGCCAGCAGCTTGGTCCCCTCGGACGAGCAGTACTTC.

This clone has just one count. The V call is TRBV6-1, the J call TRBJ1-1; the D gene is possibly TRBD1 (5 bases). CDR1 is MNHNS, CDR2 SASEGT, per germline. CDR3 length equals 14 residues. V dropped 2 bases and J dropped 6 bases, with 13 bases sitting between them. DNA of the CDR3: TGTGCCAGCAGTGAAATCAGGGAGGGAGCTGAAGCTTTCTTT. It is translated as CASSEIREGAEAFF.